This T cell receptor beta chain was documented in a study of blood T cell repertoires in COVID-19 (dated by TCRdb to between 2020 and 2021). With respect to the entire study: The collaborator samples originated in the United States, Italy and Spain and spanned the acute and convalescent phases of COVID-19. A freely available public database, intended as a resource for researchers studying the immune response to SARS-CoV-2, is where the repertoires were released. HLA class I and class II types, where available, came from metadata supplied by the sample provider rather than from assay-based typing. Deeply sampled blood TCRbeta repertoires from subjects exposed to, actively infected with, or recovered from COVID-19 were included in the dataset. Nearly every sample came with metadata listing a de-identified subject ID, COVID-19 status, age in years and sex. The material from the prospective study consisted of cDNA or gDNA derived from T cells, B-cell-depleted T cells, or PBMCs. The samples were drawn from two sources: the first 160 participants of the ongoing ImmuneRACE study, and approximately 1,300 subjects contributed by 6 global collaborators.

The research as a whole found: The amount of clinical and demographic metadata varied by source and participant and was provided uncurated.

Taken from cysteine to phenylalanine, the CDR3 has 15 residues. The read is trimmed to its CDR3 DNA, 45 bases read in frame from base 1. V is pared back by 1 base and J by 1 base, with 10 bases lying between the germline termini. CDR1 SGHTA and CDR2 FQGNSA were looked up in the germline V gene. In the case of this clone: No cognate antigen has been identified for it. No base-level quality is on record; no much larger clone is a single base apart.

TCRbeta CDR3 regions were amplified from genomic DNA by means of the immunoSEQ Assay, a bias-controlled multiplex PCR. The original methods were these. Nucleated cell counts per sample were estimated from amplification of reference gene primers within the assay. To quantify the absolute abundance of each unique TCRbeta CDR3 rearrangement, sequence reads were collapsed and filtered. For each sample, productive Simpson clonality was calculated by taking the square root of Simpson's diversity index across productive rearrangements. Not all clones reach the TCRdb copy of this immuneACCESS table, which keeps in-frame sequences only. Checked studies attribute under half of the gap to unresolved V genes and leave the rest unexplained. V, J and clone size are those of that table, while D and trimming were read from the DNA. For this sample there are about 190,000 clones; approximately 84% appear just once. 4.9% of the sample lies in the top ten.

Whole blood was collected in K2EDTA tubes by collaborating institutions according to the institutions' own protocols. For TCRbeta analysis, collaborators shipped samples in one of three forms: frozen whole blood, isolated PBMCs, or DNA extracted from either of those sample types. The chain is assembled from TRBV7-2 and TRBJ1-1, with the D gene not confidently named. The clonotype comes from an elderly woman with acute or convalescent COVID-19. The material sequenced was peripheral blood. The DNA reads TGTGCCAGCAGCTTAGGGTCGACGGGGAACACTGAAGCTTTCTTT. It encodes CASSLGSTGNTEAFF.